The text below deals with one TCR beta chain. The antigen is undetermined. The source of the sample is a study of shared clonotypes between healthy human individuals. Study at large: Researchers drew samples from two women and a few men aged 18 to 49.

Clones were sequenced by immunoSEQ multiplex PCR, and TCRdb holds only the in-frame ones, with some missing. The sample holds roughly 2.1 million clones; more than 85% are singletons and the top ten take about 1.8%. The naive CD8 subset, CD45RO-negative cells positively selected for CCR7, excluded terminally differentiated effector memory CD45RA+ cells. Healthy adults negative for HIV, lacking recent acute infections or vaccinations, served as donors. J was trimmed by 5 bases and V by 5 bases; bases with no gene match: 15. CDR1 is MDHEN and CDR2 is SYDVKM in the germline V gene. This CDR3 contains 17 residues. Study-level results: Generation of non-shared clonotypes was less probable than generation of clonotypes shared by all four donors. It was the few donors that limited the genetic and exposure-history diversity represented.

The gene calls are TRBV28 and TRBJ1-1, with 9 bases matching TRBD1. This clonotype was obtained from a man younger than 35 in good health. Some clones in this sample may be carry-over from other donors' samples. Sequenced: naive CD8+ T cells from PBMCs. The CDR3 is CASSLRTGAAWGTEAFF. In DNA, the CDR3 is TGTGCCAGCAGTCTTCGGACAGGGGCCGCTTGGGGGACTGAAGCTTTCTTT.